This TCR beta chain was captured in a study of shared clonotypes between healthy human individuals. Overall study: Researchers assigned three CD4 naive, three CD4 memory, two CD8 naive and one CD8 memory plate to each donor.

Details on this clone: Its antigen is not identified. The sample carries other DNA sequences with the same CDR3.

Broader study findings: Donors were few, which limited the genetic and exposure-history diversity represented.

Germline V lookup: CDR1 SGHNT, CDR2 YYREEE (reference sequence). The ends were cut back, 0 bases at V and 0 bases at J, with 7 bases in the middle. The CDR3 length is 14 residues. The protocol was immunoSEQ multiplex PCR, while the TCRdb copy is restricted to in-frame clones and leaves out a portion. This table has some 2 million clones, 85% to 95% appearing once. Selected positively for CCR7 and CD45RO-negative, naive CD8 cells excluded terminally differentiated effector memory CD45RA+ cells. The sequence derives from a young man in good health. The material sequenced was naive CD8+ T cells sorted from blood. V is TRBV5-4 and J is TRBJ2-7, with no clear D. The CDR3 loop reads CASSLEESSYEQYF. In DNA form, the CDR3 reads TGTGCCAGCAGCTTGGAGGAGAGCTCCTACGAGCAGTACTTC.